What follows describes a single TCR beta chain. Repertoires were generated with immunoSEQ multiplex PCR, while TCRdb's copy carries only in-frame clones and drops some. The table includes about 350,000 clones, approximately 89% detected once. The sample comes from a study of blood T cell repertoires in COVID-19. Across the study: T cells, B-cell-depleted T cells, or PBMCs supplied cDNA or gDNA.

CDR1 is SGHAT, CDR2 FQNNGV, per germline. CDR3 size: 16 residues. V trimming: 1 base; J trimming: 8 bases; junction bases outside the gene matches: 10. Seattle patients were enrolled during active infection and followed longitudinally. The chain employs TRBV11-2 and TRBJ1-4; 7 bases are a match to TRBD1. The source of this sequence is a woman in her fifties or sixties with COVID-19, enrolled during active disease. The sequenced sample was peripheral blood. CDR3 sequence: CASSLAPGTDFEKLFF. CDR3 coding DNA: TGTGCCAGCAGCTTAGCCCCCGGGACAGATTTCGAAAAACTGTTTTTT.